This TCR beta chain was retrieved from a study of coeliac disease. Concerning this clone: The antigen remains unidentified.

Each fraction contributed one roughly 460,000-cell aliquot for sequencing. Findings and limits, study-wide: Only 1 of 6 controls, but about 55% of the 18 coeliac samples, showed published gliadin-specific TRB sequences. The authors judged this method unsuitable for unbiased gliadin-specific T cell detection. Most TRB amino acid sequences occurred in only one sample.

Only in-frame clones appear in the TCRdb table, and some are missing; sequencing was by immunoSEQ multiplex PCR. The table has about 2,100 clones, just over 70% seen once. The CDR3 covers 13 residues. Trimming shortened V by 0 bases and J by 6 bases, and 10 bases separated the two germline ends. Germline CDR1 SGHRS, CDR2 YFSETQ. The specimen sequenced was lamina propria lymphocytes from the gut. This receptor was obtained from a woman between 45 and 60 years old with celiac disease on a gluten-free diet. The J gene is TRBJ2-7, the V gene TRBV5-1; no clear D. CDR3 loop: CASSLESRSEQYF. The CDR3, as DNA: TGCGCCAGCAGCTTGGAAAGTCGGTCCGAGCAGTACTTC.